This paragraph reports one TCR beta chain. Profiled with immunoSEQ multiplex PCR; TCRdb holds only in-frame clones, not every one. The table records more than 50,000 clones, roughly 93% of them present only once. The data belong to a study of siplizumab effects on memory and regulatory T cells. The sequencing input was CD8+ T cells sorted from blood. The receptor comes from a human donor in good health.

DNA for the CDR3: TGTGCCAGCAGCCAACCGGGGAGGGCCACCGGGGAGCTGTTTTTT. This encodes CASSQPGRATGELFF. This sequence joins TRBV4-2 and TRBJ2-2; 7 bases match TRBD2. This CDR3 is built from 15 residues. Germline CDR1 reads LGHNA; CDR2 reads YNFKEQ. J was trimmed by 4 bases and V by 2 bases; bases with no gene match: 4.